This TCR beta chain was obtained from a study of cytomegalovirus exposure and HLA in healthy donors (dated 2017 in TCRdb). Turning to the overall study: In an earlier analysis of approximately 500 of the donors, approximately 300 Gb of sequence data and about 110 million unique TCR beta sequences from 150 million to 200 million T cells were reported. Approximately 300 gigabases of sequencing data and around 90 million unique TCR sequences made up an early release that covered several hundred HLA-typed donors. The genetic ancestry cluster associated with self-reported Caucasian donors included over 80% of the roughly 390 genotyped donors. The study aimed to test whether cataloging public T cell receptors could reveal signatures of past pathogen exposure. The T cell repertoires of around 730 subjects were profiled by immunosequencing and related to cytomegalovirus serostatus. A separate validation cohort of roughly 130 different subjects was used in addition to the approximately 670-subject first cohort. High-throughput TCR immunosequencing, statistical association of individual TCRs with disease status, and machine learning were combined to predict cytomegalovirus infection status. In a later analysis, previously published TCR beta repertoires from 666 donors were re-analyzed and high-resolution HLA genotyping was added so that TCR occurrence patterns could be studied. The later analysis used no new phenotypic data to find candidate immune exposures, relying instead on TCR beta sequences and their occurrence across donors. In an earlier analysis of 550 to 700 of the donors, high-throughput TCR beta sequencing was used to judge whether each TCR beta V gene segment behaved as functional or pseudogenic. Alongside the repertoire data, information on donor age, sex, ethnicity and CMV serostatus was compiled. A later genetic analysis took genome-wide SNP genotypes for about 65% of the 666 donors and used that subset as a discovery cohort. All discovery cohort repertoires had been generated using a single sequencing platform. HLA typing included class I and class II loci at four-digit resolution. The number of typed donors differed by locus: about 620-640 for A, B, C, DRB1 and DQB1; 500 to 550 for DQA1; fewer than 610 for DPA1; and roughly 450 for DPB1. Several DR-DQ haplotypes were handled as single units for association and clustering because linkage in the cohort was strong. Among about 400 genotyped donors of the cohort, an average of approximately 220,000 unique TCR beta nucleotide sequences was sequenced per donor, of which about 18% were non-productive.

The library was built by means of the immunoSEQ multiplex PCR assay. For the multiplex PCR, a mixture combining 60 forward primers for TCR Vbeta segments and 13 reverse primers for TCR Jbeta segments was used. Amplification of the CDR3 region of rearranged TCR beta genes was performed with a multiplex PCR assay on genomic DNA. Amplified TCR beta libraries were sequenced as 87-base-pair reads on the Illumina HiSeq System. The paper's processing steps were these. A later analysis counted approximately 74 million unique TCR beta chains across the approximately 700 repertoires, and around 9.9 million of these chains were shared by at least two donors. A nearest-neighbor algorithm error-corrected the raw reads and collapsed the reads into unique sequences, merging closely related sequences to remove PCR and sequencing errors. To assign V, D and J gene segments, CDR3 sequences were aligned to IMGT reference sequences. For a sequence to be retained, a match of at least six nucleotides was required to both a V gene segment and a J gene segment. Rearrangements were classified as productive when the CDR3 lacked stop codons and remained in frame with V and J, and all other rearrangements were classified as non-productive. Following IMGT convention, CDR3 was defined as the stretch from the second conserved V-encoded cysteine up to the conserved J-encoded phenylalanine. In an earlier analysis of roughly 610 of the donors, sequences lacking an unambiguous match to a single V gene segment were excluded. An earlier analysis of 500 to 700 of the donors classified V segments as functional when productive rearrangements were above 56.7% and as segregating when the standard deviation between donors was above 5%. A statistical classification framework was built for diagnosing cytomegalovirus status from the catalog of TCR beta chain sequences. A later analysis assigned V and J genes by comparing TCR nucleotide sequences with IMGT/GENE-DB human TR gene sequences. Using the TCRdist pipeline, a later analysis assigned CDR3 sequences along with most-parsimonious VDJ recombination scenarios. A later analysis defined each TCR beta chain by its CDR3 amino acid sequence plus V-gene family, and excluded reads lacking a unique V-gene family. As a way to deal with suspected cross-contamination and a sequencing artifact, a later analysis dropped 500 to 700 nucleotide sequences that were highly shared and had low generation probability. In a later analysis, a clonal expansion index for each public chain was calculated from normalized within-repertoire ranks of inferred template counts. Generation probabilities in a later analysis came from a VDJ recombination model fitted to out-of-frame rearrangements, and those results were checked against IGoR. In a later analysis, hypergeometric tests were used to score TCR-TCR, TCR-HLA and TCR-CMV co-occurrence, with a repertoire-size bias correction applied to TCR pairs. False discovery rates were estimated in a later analysis by permuting HLA or CMV assignments 20 times. A later analysis grouped co-occurring TCRs with DBSCAN, adding TCRdist sequence similarity when clustering within HLA-allele-positive subsets. Repertoires with fewer than 30,000 or more than 120,000 public chains were left out of co-occurrence clustering, as were about 5 repertoires with anomalous nucleotide sharing. The immuneACCESS repertoire file appears here via TCRdb, limited to in-frame rearrangements. These files lack a portion of the clones; in checked studies, under half of the deficit traces to unresolved V genes, and the cause of the others is not known. Clone size and V and J calls were adopted from that table, with D and trimming inferred from the DNA. This sample lists about 200,000 clones; about 85% were detected once. Of the sample, approximately 0.98% falls within the top ten clones.

The cohort was made up of roughly 670 healthy bone marrow donors. Cohort members were all nominally healthy when sampled, although unrecorded immune exposures were likely present. The donor was CMV seronegative and belonged to the group of over 350 seronegative cohort members. Every donor gave a peripheral blood sample, and the peripheral blood mononuclear cells from that sample were used for TCR beta sequencing. Genomic DNA was extracted from the blood cell samples with the Qiagen DNeasy Blood Extraction Kit. Beyond this particular receptor, the publication reports: The cohort was sequenced for TCR beta chains only, and without alpha or paired-chain data the features that could be detected were limited. The authors suggested that the approach could potentially be extended to other disease states and immunological phenotypes. In both the original and validation cohorts, the classifier was reported to diagnose cytomegalovirus status with high specificity and sensitivity. Because some donors lacked HLA typing at each locus, the association tests relied only on the typed subset. Fewer than 20 rarely observed V segments, including chromosome 9 orphons, were excluded from the earlier analysis of some 590 of the donors because counts were too low. A further reported finding was that TCR beta sequences accurately predicted the HLA-A and HLA-B alleles for most subjects in the first cohort. Assigning TCR associations to individual alleles was difficult when HLA alleles, especially DR and DQ, strongly co-occurred. According to a later analysis, TCR association rates differed among HLA loci, with DRB1 alleles showing the most associated TCRs and HLA-C alleles showing the fewest. According to a later analysis, most CMV-associated TCR beta chains appeared to be HLA-restricted, and the HLA associations seemed to be driven largely by CMV exposure. A later genetic analysis reported fewer N-insertions in productive TCRs among donors in an Asian-associated ancestry cluster than the roughly 720-donor mean. An earlier analysis of approximately 590 of the donors showed that most TCR beta V segments appeared in productive rearrangements either about 87% or about 30% of the time, which broadly matched IMGT annotations. V-gene and J-gene trimming of TCR beta chains was associated with a missense DCLRE1C variant in a later genetic analysis, and the association was replicated in an independent cohort. In a later analysis, over 15,000 TCR beta sequences were associated with specific HLA alleles at a false discovery rate of 0.05. The study listed 164 TCR beta chains as associated with cytomegalovirus. CMV serostatus was the only immune exposure information available for the cohort. A later analysis found that HLA-associated TCR beta chains were more clonally expanded and had lower generation probabilities than equally common non-associated chains. Several of the top co-occurrence clusters appeared to be linked to parvovirus B19, influenza, CMV and Epstein-Barr virus, according to a later analysis. In vitro tests confirmed that a few of the cytomegalovirus-associated TCR beta chains recognize cytomegalovirus antigens. Because the 87-base-pair reads could not distinguish some IMGT-functional V segments, including TRBV6-2 and TRBV6-3, those segments were excluded. Correlated functional status among segregating V segments might reflect linkage disequilibrium, but an unknown experimental factor could not be ruled out. Presence/absence analyses assumed roughly uniform sequencing depth across donors, an assumption that may not hold. The sequencing pipeline was judged likely to have produced a cluster of highly shared sequence variants as a technical artifact. While some public TCRs were present in many individuals, most TCR sequences turned up only very rarely across donors.

The CDR3 runs 18 amino acids, cysteine and phenylalanine included. Just the 54-base CDR3 DNA is kept, in frame starting at base 1. Trimming takes 4 bases off V and 2 bases off J; junction bases not matched to a gene: 12. CDR1 SGHTA and CDR2 FQGNSA were looked up in the germline V gene. As for this clone: The clone's antigen remains unknown. Nothing much larger sits one base from this clone, and base qualities are not available.

This chain is built from TRBV7-2 and TRBJ2-1; TRBD2 matches 9 bases in the middle. This receptor was taken from a boy between 2 and 15 years old in good health and CMV-seronegative. Sequencing was carried out using PBMCs. The base sequence is TGTGCCAGCAGCTCTGTTCAACTAGCGGGCGGGGCCTACAATGAGCAGTTCTTC. It is translated as CASSSVQLAGGAYNEQFF.